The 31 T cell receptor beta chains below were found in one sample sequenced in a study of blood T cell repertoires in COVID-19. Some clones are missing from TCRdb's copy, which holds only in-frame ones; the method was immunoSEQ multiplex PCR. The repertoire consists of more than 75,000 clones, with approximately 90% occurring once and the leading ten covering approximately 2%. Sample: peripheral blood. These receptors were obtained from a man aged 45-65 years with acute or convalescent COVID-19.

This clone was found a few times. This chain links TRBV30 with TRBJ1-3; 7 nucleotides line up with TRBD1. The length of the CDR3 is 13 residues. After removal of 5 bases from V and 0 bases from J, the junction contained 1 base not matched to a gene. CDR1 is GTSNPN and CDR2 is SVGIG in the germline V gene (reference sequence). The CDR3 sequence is CAWGTASGNTIYF. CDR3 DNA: TGTGCCTGGGGGACAGCCTCTGGAAACACCATATATTTT.

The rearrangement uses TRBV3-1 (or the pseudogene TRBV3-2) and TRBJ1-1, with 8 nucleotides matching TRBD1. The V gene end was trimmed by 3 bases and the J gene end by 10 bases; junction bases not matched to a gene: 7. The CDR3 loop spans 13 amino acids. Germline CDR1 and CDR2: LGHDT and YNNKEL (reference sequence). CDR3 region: CASSQPGTGRAFF. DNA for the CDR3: TGTGCCAGCAGCCAGCCCGGGACAGGACGAGCTTTCTTT.

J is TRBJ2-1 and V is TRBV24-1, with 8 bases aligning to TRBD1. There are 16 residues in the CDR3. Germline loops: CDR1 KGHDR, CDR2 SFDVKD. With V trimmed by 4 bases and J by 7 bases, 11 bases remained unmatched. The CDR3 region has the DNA TGTGCCACCAGTGAGAGGGGAACAGGGGGGTGGAATGAGCAGTTCTTC. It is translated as CATSERGTGGWNEQFF.

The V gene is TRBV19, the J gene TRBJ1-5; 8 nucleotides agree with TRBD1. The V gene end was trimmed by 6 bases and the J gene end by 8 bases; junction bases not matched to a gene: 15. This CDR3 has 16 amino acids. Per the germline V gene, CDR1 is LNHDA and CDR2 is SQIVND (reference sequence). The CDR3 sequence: CASRGVGTGALKPQHF. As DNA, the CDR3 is TGTGCCAGTAGGGGAGTCGGGACAGGAGCGTTAAAGCCCCAGCATTTT. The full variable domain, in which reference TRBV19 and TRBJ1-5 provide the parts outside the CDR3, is DGGITQSPKYLFRKEGQNVTLSCEQNLNHDAMYWYRQDPGQGLRLIYYSQIVNDFQKGDIAEGYSVSREKKESFPLTVTSAQKNPTAFYLCASRGVGTGALKPQHFGDGTRLSIL.

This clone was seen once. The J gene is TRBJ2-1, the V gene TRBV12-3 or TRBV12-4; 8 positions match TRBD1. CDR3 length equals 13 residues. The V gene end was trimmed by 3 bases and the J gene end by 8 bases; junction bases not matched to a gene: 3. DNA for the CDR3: TGTGCCAGCAGTTTGGGACAGGTGGATGAGCAGTTCTTC. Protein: CASSLGQVDEQFF.

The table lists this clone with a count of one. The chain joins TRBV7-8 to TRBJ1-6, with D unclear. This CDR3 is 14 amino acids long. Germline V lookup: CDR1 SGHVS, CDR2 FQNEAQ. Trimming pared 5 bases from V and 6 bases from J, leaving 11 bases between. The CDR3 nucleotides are TGTGCCAGCAGCGCCGACTGGTCTAATTCACCCCTCCACTTT. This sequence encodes CASSADWSNSPLHF.

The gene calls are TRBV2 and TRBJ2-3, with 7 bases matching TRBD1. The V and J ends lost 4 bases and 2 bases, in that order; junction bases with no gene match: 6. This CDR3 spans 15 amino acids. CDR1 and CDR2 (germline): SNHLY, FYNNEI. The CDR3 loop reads CASSGDRGYTDTQYF. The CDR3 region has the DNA TGTGCCAGCAGTGGGGACAGAGGGTACACAGATACGCAGTATTTT.

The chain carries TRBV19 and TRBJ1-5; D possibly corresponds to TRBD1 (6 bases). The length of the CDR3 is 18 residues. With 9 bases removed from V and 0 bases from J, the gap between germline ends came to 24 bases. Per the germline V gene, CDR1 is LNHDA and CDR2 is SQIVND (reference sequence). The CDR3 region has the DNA TGTGCCAGCTCCCCCGGGCAGGGGACATACTATAGCAATCAGCCCCAGCATTTT. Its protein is CASSPGQGTYYSNQPQHF.

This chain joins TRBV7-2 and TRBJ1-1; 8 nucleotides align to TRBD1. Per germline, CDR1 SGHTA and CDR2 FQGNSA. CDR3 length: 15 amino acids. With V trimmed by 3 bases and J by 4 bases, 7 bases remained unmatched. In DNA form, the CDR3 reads TGTGCCAGCAGCTTCCCGGACAGGGAGGCCACTGAAGCTTTCTTT. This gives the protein CASSFPDREATEAFF. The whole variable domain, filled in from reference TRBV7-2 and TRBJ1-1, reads GAGVSQSPSNKVTEKGKDVELRCDPISGHTALYWYRQSLGQGLEFLIYFQGNSAPDKSGLPSDRFSAERTGGSVSTLTIQRTQQEDSAVYLCASSFPDREATEAFFGQGTRLTVV.

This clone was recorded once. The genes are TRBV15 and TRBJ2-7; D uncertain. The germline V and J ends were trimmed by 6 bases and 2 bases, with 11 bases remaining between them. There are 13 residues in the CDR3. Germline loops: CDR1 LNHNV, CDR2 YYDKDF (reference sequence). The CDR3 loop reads CATRPGGAYEQYF. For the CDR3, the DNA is TGTGCCACCAGACCCGGCGGAGCCTACGAGCAGTACTTC.

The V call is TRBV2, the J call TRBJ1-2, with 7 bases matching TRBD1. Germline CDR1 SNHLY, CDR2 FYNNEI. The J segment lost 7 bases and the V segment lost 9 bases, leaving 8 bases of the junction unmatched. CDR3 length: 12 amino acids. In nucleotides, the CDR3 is TGTGCCAGTTCACAGGGGAGAAGTGGCTACACCTTC. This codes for CASSQGRSGYTF.

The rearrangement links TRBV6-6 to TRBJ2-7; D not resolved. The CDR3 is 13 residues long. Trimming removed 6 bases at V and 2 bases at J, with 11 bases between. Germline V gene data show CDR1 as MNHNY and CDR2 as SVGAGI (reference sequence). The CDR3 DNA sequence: TGTGCCAGCAGCCACCGACTTGCCTACGAGCAGTACTTC. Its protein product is CASSHRLAYEQYF.

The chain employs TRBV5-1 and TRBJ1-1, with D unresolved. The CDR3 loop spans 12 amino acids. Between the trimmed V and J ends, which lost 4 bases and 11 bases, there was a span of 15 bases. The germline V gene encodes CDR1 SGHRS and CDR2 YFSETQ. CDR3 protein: CASSLAGLEAFF. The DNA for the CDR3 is TGCGCCAGCAGCCTAGCCGGGCTAGAGGCTTTCTTT. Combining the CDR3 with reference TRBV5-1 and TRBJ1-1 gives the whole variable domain KAGVTQTPRYLIKTRGQQVTLSCSPISGHRSVSWYQQTPGQGLQFLFEYFSETQRNKGNFPGRFSGRQFSNSRSEMNVSTLELGDSALYLCASSLAGLEAFFGQGTRLTVV.

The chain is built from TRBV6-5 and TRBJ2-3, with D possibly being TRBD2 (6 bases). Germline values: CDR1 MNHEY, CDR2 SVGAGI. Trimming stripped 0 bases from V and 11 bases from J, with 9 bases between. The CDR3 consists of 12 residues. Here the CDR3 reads CASSYSGGMQYF. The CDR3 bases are TGTGCCAGCAGTTACTCGGGCGGGATGCAGTATTTT.

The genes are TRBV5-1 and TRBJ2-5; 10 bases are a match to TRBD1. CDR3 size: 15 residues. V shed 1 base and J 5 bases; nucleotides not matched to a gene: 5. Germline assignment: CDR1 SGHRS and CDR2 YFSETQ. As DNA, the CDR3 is TGCGCCAGCAGCTTGACGGGACAGGGGATTGAGACCCAGTACTTC. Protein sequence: CASSLTGQGIETQYF.

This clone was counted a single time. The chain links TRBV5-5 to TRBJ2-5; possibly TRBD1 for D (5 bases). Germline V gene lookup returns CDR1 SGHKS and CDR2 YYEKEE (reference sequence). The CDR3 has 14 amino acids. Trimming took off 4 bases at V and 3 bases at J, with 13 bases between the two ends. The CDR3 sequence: CASSGAGFKETQYF. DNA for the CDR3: TGTGCCAGCAGCGGGGCAGGGTTCAAAGAGACCCAGTACTTC.

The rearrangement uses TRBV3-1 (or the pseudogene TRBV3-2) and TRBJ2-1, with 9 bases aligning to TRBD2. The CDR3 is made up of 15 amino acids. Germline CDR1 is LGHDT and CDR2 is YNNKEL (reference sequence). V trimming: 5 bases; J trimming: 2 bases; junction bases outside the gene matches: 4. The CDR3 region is CASSLAGGTYNEQFF. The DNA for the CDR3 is TGTGCCAGCAGCTTGGCGGGAGGGACCTACAATGAGCAGTTCTTC.

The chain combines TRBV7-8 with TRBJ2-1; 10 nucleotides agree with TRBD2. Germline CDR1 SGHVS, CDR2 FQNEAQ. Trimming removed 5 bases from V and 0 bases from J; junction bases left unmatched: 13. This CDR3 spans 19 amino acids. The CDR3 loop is CASSPRVAGGLSSYNEQFF. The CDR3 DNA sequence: TGTGCCAGCAGCCCGAGGGTAGCGGGGGGCCTGAGCTCCTACAATGAGCAGTTCTTC.

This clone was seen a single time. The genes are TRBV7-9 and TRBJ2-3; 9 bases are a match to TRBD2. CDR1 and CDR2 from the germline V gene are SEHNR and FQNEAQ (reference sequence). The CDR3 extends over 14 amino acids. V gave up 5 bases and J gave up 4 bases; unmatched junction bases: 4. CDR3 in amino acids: CASSPGTSPDTQYF. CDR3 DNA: TGTGCCAGCAGCCCCGGGACTAGCCCAGATACGCAGTATTTT.

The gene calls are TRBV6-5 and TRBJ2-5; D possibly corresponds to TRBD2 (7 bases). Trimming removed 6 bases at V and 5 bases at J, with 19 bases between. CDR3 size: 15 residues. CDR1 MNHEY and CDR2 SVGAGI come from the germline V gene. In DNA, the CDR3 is TGTGCCAGCAGAGCTACGGGGGGCCCAGGGGAGACCCAGTACTTC. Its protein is CASRATGGPGETQYF.

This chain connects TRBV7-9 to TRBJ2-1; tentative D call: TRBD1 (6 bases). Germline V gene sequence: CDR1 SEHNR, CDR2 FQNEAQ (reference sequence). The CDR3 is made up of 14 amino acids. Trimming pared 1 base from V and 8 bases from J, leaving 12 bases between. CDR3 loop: CASSLETGSHEQFF. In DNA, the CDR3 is TGTGCCAGCAGCTTAGAGACAGGTAGCCATGAGCAGTTCTTC.

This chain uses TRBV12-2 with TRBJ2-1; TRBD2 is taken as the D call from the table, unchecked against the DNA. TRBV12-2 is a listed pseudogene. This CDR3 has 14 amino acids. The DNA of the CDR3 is TGTGCAAGTCGCCGGGGACTTAGGAAGAGTGAGCAGTTCTTC. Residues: CASRRGLRKSEQFF.

The CDR3 loop is CASSEGIGAFF. In DNA form, the CDR3 reads TGTGCCAGCTCAGAGGGAATAGGGGCTTTCTTT. The J gene is TRBJ1-1, the V gene TRBV18, with D unresolved. CDR3 length: 11 residues. Deletions cut 5 bases from V and 11 bases from J, with 12 bases between. CDR1 KGHSH and CDR2 LQKENI come from the germline V gene.

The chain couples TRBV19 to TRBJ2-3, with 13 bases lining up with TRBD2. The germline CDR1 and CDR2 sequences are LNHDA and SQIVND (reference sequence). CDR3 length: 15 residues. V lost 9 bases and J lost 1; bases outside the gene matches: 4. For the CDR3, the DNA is TGTGCCAGCCGACTAGCGGGGGGAGGCACAGATACGCAGTATTTT. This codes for CASRLAGGGTDTQYF.

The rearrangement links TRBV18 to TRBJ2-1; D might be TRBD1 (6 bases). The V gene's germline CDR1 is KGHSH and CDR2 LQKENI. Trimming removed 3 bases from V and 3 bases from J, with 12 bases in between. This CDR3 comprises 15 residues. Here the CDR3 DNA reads TGTGCCAGCTCACCCCAGGGGACGTACTACAATGAGCAGTTCTTC. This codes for CASSPQGTYYNEQFF. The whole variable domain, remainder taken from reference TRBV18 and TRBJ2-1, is NAGVMQNPRHLVRRRGQEARLRCSPMKGHSHVYWYRQLPEEGLKFMVYLQKENIIDESGMPKERFSAEFPKEGPSILRIQQVVRGDSAAYFCASSPQGTYYNEQFFGPGTRLTVL.

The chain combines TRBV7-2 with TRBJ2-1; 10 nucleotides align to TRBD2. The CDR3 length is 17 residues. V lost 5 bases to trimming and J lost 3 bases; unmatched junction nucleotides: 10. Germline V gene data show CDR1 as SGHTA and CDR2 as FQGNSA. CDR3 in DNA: TGTGCCAGCAGCCATCGGCCGGTAGCGGGAGGCTACAATGAGCAGTTCTTC. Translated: CASSHRPVAGGYNEQFF.

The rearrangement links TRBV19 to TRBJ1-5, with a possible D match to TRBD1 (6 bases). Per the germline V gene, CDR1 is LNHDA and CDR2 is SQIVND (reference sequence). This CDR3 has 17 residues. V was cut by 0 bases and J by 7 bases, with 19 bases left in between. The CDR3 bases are TGTGCCAGTAGTATAGATCGAGGGACACGGGTCGGACAGCCCCAGCATTTT. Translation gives CASSIDRGTRVGQPQHF.

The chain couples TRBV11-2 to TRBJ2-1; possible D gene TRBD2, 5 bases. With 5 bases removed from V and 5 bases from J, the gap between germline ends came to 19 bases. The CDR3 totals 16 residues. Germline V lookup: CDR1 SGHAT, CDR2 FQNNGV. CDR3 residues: CASSQGLRKLDNEQFF. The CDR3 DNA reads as TGTGCCAGCAGCCAAGGACTGCGTAAGTTGGACAATGAGCAGTTCTTC.

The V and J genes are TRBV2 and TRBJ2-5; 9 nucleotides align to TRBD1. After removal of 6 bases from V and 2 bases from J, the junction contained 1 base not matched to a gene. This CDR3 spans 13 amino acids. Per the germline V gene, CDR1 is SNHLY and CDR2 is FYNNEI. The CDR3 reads CASRGTGQETQYF. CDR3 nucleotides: TGTGCCAGCAGGGGGACAGGGCAAGAGACCCAGTACTTC.

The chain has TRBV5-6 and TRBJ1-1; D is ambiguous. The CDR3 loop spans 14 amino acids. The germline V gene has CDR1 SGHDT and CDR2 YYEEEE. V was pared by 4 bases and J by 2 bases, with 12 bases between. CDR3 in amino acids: CASSIGEFNTEAFF. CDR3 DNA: TGTGCCAGCAGCATTGGGGAGTTTAACACTGAAGCTTTCTTT.

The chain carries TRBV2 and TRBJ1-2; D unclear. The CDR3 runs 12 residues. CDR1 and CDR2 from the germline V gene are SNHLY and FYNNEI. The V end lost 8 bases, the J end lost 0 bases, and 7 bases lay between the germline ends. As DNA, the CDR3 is TGTGCCAGCTCACAGCCTAACTATGGCTACACCTTC. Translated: CASSQPNYGYTF. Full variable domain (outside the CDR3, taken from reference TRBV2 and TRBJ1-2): EPEVTQTPSHQVTQMGQEVILRCVPISNHLYFYWYRQILGQKVEFLVSFYNNEISEKSEIFDDQFSVERPDGSNFTLKIRSTKLEDSAMYFCASSQPNYGYTFGSGTRLTVV.